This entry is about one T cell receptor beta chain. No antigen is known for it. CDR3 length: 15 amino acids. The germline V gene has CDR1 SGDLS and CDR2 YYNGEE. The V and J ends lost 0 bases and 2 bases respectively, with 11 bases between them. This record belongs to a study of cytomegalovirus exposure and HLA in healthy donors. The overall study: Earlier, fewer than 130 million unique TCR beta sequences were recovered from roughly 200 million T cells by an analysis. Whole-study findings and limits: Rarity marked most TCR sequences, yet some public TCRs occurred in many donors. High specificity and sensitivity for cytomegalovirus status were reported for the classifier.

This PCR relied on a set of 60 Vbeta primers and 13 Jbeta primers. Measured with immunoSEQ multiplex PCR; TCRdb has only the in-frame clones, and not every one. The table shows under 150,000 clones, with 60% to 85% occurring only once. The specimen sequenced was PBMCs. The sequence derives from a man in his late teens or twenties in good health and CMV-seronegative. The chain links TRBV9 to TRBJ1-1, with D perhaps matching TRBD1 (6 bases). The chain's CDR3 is CASSVDGTPNTEAFF. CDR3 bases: TGTGCCAGCAGCGTAGATGGGACACCCAACACTGAAGCTTTCTTT.